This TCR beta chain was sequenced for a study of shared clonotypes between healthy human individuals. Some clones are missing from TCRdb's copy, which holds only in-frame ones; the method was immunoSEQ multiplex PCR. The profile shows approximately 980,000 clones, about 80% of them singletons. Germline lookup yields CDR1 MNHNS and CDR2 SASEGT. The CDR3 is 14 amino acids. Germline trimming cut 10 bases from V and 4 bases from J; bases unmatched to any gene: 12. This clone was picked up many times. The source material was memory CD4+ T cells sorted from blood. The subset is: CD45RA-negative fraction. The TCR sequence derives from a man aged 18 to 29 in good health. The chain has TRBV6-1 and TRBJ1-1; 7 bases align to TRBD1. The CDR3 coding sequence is TGTGCCACCCGTCAGGGGGAAGGGATCACTGAAGCTTTCTTT. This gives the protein CATRQGEGITEAFF.